This T cell receptor (beta chain) is drawn from a study of T cell repertoires in ileal Crohn's disease. The study's findings and limits: Sorted CD8 T cells held more high-frequency clones than CD4. Clonal expansions were more frequent in active smokers than non-smokers at surgery. All patients with clonality above 26.8% had endoscopic recurrence.

Each sample's TCRB immunosequencing used about 500 nanograms of biopsy DNA. Profiled with immunoSEQ multiplex PCR; TCRdb holds only in-frame clones, not every one. The sample lists about 8,300 clones, about 80% occurring once. As for this clone: The antigen remains unidentified. The same CDR3 arises from other DNA sequences in this sample as well.

This CDR3 has 12 residues. Trimming shortened V by 5 bases and J by 4 bases, and 9 bases separated the two germline ends. CDR1 is SEHNR, CDR2 FQNEAQ, per germline (reference sequence). Sequenced input: ileal tissue. The V and J genes are TRBV7-9 and TRBJ2-7; D is ambiguous. The sequence derives from an adult with Crohn's disease. This chain's CDR3 is CASSPRVYEQYF. The CDR3 nucleotides are TGTGCCAGCAGCCCCCGGGTGTACGAGCAGTACTTC.